Each of the 5 T cell receptor beta chains below was sequenced from the same sample in a study of T cell responses to AZD1222 COVID-19 vaccine. TCRdb's table, derived via immunoSEQ multiplex PCR, lists solely in-frame clones and lacks some. In the table there are 120,000 or so clones, 90% of which are singletons. The sequences come from peripheral blood, collected 28 days after the second dose of the MenACWY control vaccine. These TCRs come from an adult who received the MenACWY meningococcal vaccine as a control.

The J gene is TRBJ2-1, the V gene TRBV28, with 10 bases that match TRBD2. V trimming: 5 bases; J trimming: 3 bases; junction bases outside the gene matches: 7. The CDR3 spans 16 residues. Per the germline V gene, CDR1 is MDHEN and CDR2 is SYDVKM. The CDR3 spells CASSPSSGSFYNEQFF. The CDR3 DNA is TGTGCCAGCAGTCCATCTAGCGGGAGCTTCTACAATGAGCAGTTCTTC.

The gene calls are TRBV19 and TRBJ2-7; tentative D call: TRBD2 (5 bases). V lost 5 bases, J lost 4 bases, and 15 bases lay in between. This CDR3 is built from 14 residues. CDR1 is LNHDA, CDR2 SQIVND, per germline (reference sequence). In nucleotides, the CDR3 is TGTGCCAGTAGTGTACCTGGACTGGGGTACGAGCAGTACTTC. Encoded protein: CASSVPGLGYEQYF.

The chain recombines TRBV6-6 with TRBJ2-3; tentative D call: TRBD1 (6 bases). CDR1 is MNHNY, CDR2 SVGAGI, per germline (reference sequence). Trimming shortened V by 1 base and J by 2 bases, and 10 bases separated the two germline ends. This CDR3 is built from 15 residues. CDR3 in DNA: TGTGCCAGCAGTTACTGGCAGGGGAACACAGATACGCAGTATTTT. Translating it yields CASSYWQGNTDTQYF.

The chain joins TRBV21-1 to TRBJ1-6. TRBV21-1 is a recognized pseudogene. This CDR3 comprises 14 residues. CDR3 amino acids: CASSPVSYNSPLHF. The CDR3 bases are TGTGCCAGCAGCCCGGTCTCCTATAATTCACCCCTCCACTTT.

V gene TRBV5-4 combines with J gene TRBJ1-6; 10 bases are a match to TRBD1. The V gene end was trimmed by 1 base and the J gene end by 7 bases; junction bases not matched to a gene: 2. Germline V gene lookup returns CDR1 SGHNT and CDR2 YYREEE (reference sequence). The CDR3 sequence is 15 residues long. The CDR3 bases are TGTGCCAGCAGCTTGAAGACAGGGGGCAATTCACCCCTCCACTTT. It codes for CASSLKTGGNSPLHF.